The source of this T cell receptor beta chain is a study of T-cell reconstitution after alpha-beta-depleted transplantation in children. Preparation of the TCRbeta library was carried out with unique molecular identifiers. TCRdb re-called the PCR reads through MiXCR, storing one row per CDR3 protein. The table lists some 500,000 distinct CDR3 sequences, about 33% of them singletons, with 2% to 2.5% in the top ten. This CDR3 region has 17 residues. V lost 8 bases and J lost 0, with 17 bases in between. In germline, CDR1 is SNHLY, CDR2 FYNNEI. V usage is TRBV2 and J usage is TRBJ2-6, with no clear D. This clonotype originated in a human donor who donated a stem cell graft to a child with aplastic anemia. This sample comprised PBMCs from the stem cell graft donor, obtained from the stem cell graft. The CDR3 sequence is CASDAAVGRSGANVLTF. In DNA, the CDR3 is TGTGCCAGCGACGCGGCAGTTGGACGCTCTGGGGCCAACGTCCTGACTTTC.